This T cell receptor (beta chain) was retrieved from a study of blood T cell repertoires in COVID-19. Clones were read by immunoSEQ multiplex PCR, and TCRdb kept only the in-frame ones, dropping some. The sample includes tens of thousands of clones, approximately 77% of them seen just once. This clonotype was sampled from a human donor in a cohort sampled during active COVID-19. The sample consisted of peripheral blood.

The CDR3 protein is CASSLESSIQGSGYTF. CDR3 bases: TGTGCCAGCAGCTTAGAATCTTCTATACAGGGAAGTGGCTACACCTTC. The J gene is TRBJ1-2, the V gene TRBV7-2, with a possible D match to TRBD1 (6 bases). The CDR3 covers 16 residues. The germline CDR1 and CDR2 sequences are SGHTA and FQGNSA. The ends were cut back, 1 base at V and 7 bases at J, with 19 bases in the middle.